The 6 T cell receptor beta chains presented below share a single source sample, sequenced in a study of cytomegalovirus exposure and HLA in healthy donors (dated by TCRdb to 2015 to 2018). Library construction relied on the immunoSEQ multiplex PCR assay. For the multiplex PCR, a mixture combining 60 forward primers for TCR Vbeta segments and 13 reverse primers for TCR Jbeta segments was used. The table was pulled from immuneACCESS by TCRdb, which kept in-frame rearrangements only. Such tables lose some clones; where checked, under half of the loss comes from unresolved V genes, and the rest has no known cause. A total of 150,000 to 200,000 clones appear in this sample, 84% of them only once. 0.38% of the sample goes to the ten largest clones. The sequencing input was PBMCs. Receptor source: a boy younger than 10 in good health and CMV-seronegative.

The V gene is TRBV30, the J gene TRBJ2-7, with 8 bases matching TRBD1. This CDR3 is 14 amino acids long. CDR1 and CDR2 (germline): GTSNPN, SVGIG (reference sequence). V was pared by 4 bases and J by 5 bases, with 10 bases of the junction left unmatched. CDR3 in DNA: TGTGCCTGGAATTCCTGGACAGGGTCTAACGAGCAGTACTTC. Its protein product is CAWNSWTGSNEQYF. The full variable domain, with the rest looked up from reference TRBV30 and TRBJ2-7, is SQTIHQWPATLVQPVGSPLSLECTVEGTSNPNLYWYRQAAGRGLQLLFYSVGIGQISSEVPQNLSASRPQDRQFILSSKKLLLSDSGFYLCAWNSWTGSNEQYFGPGTRLTVT.

This clone was seen once. The rearrangement joins TRBV7-9 to TRBJ1-4; D remains ambiguous. Germline V lookup: CDR1 SEHNR, CDR2 FQNEAQ (reference sequence). The CDR3 loop spans 16 amino acids. Trimming removed 2 bases at V and 0 bases at J, with 10 bases between. The CDR3 DNA sequence: TGTGCCAGCAGCTTACTCAGGATAGCAACTAATGAAAAACTGTTTTTT. Its protein is CASSLLRIATNEKLFF.

The genes are TRBV11-2 and TRBJ2-7, with 7 bases identical to TRBD1. The V gene's germline CDR1 is SGHAT and CDR2 FQNNGV. The CDR3 is 15 amino acids. The V gene end was trimmed by 1 base and the J gene end by 4 bases; junction bases not matched to a gene: 7. The CDR3 DNA reads as TGTGCCAGCAGCTTAGGCGGACAGGCCCTTTACGAGCAGTACTTC. Translated: CASSLGGQALYEQYF.

This chain connects TRBV6-5 to TRBJ1-2; D unclear. Germline CDR1 MNHEY, CDR2 SVGAGI. Trimming stripped 2 bases from V and 8 bases from J, with 12 bases between. This CDR3 region has 13 residues. The CDR3 coding sequence is TGTGCCAGCAGTTACAGGAGGGATGAAGGCTACACCTTC. Protein: CASSYRRDEGYTF.

The rearrangement uses TRBV15 and TRBJ2-7; 7 bases match TRBD2. The CDR3 contains 16 residues. V trimming: 5 bases; J trimming: 2 bases; junction bases outside the gene matches: 12. Germline-derived CDR1 and CDR2 are LNHNV and YYDKDF (reference sequence). The CDR3 bases are TGTGCCACCAGCCTGAAGCGGCGGGAGCCCCCCTACGAGCAGTACTTC. It codes for CATSLKRREPPYEQYF.

This chain connects TRBV20-1 to TRBJ1-2; D gene uncertain. V gave up 6 bases and J gave up 4 bases, with 9 bases separating them. The CDR3 consists of 11 residues. Germline V gives CDR1 DFQATT, CDR2 SNEGSKA (reference sequence). The CDR3 reads CSAEGFYGYTF. The CDR3, as DNA: TGCAGTGCCGAGGGTTTCTATGGCTACACCTTC.